Listed here are 26 T cell receptor beta chains from one sample, sequenced in a study of blood T cells in healthy people across ages. Primers used in a second PCR of about 6 to 11 cycles were a sample-barcoded 5' primer and a J-beta primer mix. MiXCR was run by TCRdb on the 5' RACE reads, yielding one entry per CDR3 protein. The sample has some 710,000 distinct CDR3 sequences, over 20% seen once. Specimen: blood. Every receptor here comes from a man between 70 and 80 years old in good health.

The chain recombines TRBV6-5 with TRBJ1-2; no clear D gene. The CDR3 is made up of 12 amino acids. CDR1 MNHEY and CDR2 SVGAGI come from the germline V gene. V gave up 8 bases and J gave up 1 base, with 8 bases separating them. CDR3 DNA sequence: TGTGCCAGCGAGGACGGTAACTATGGCTACACCTTC. Its translation: CASEDGNYGYTF.

The chain uses TRBV20-1 and TRBJ2-1, with TRBD2 matching over 9 bases. There are 16 residues in the CDR3. CDR1 and CDR2 (germline): DFQATT, SNEGSKA (reference sequence). The ends lost 0 bases at V and 4 bases at J; junction bases unmatched: 7. CDR3 residues: CSARDQGGGAYNEQFF. DNA for the CDR3: TGCAGTGCTAGAGATCAGGGCGGGGGGGCATACAATGAGCAGTTCTTC.

Ten or more counts support this clonotype. The chain's CDR3 is CASRNRDRENEQFF. CDR3 bases: TGTGCCAGCAGAAACCGGGACAGGGAAAATGAGCAGTTCTTC. The genes are TRBV12-3 or TRBV12-4 and TRBJ2-1; 9 bases fit TRBD1. This CDR3 spans 14 amino acids. Unmatched junction bases numbered 7, after V lost 6 bases and J lost 7 bases.

The rearrangement links TRBV12-3 or TRBV12-4 to TRBJ1-3; D unclear. Deletions cut 6 bases from V and 9 bases from J, with 12 bases between. The CDR3 consists of 12 residues. This chain's CDR3 is CASRGHHPTIYF. The DNA of the CDR3 is TGTGCCAGCAGAGGCCACCACCCCACCATATATTTT.

This clonotype was recorded many times. At one end, the junction sequence differs from germline, possibly due to a read error. The rearrangement joins TRBV7-2 to TRBJ2-5; weak D call: TRBD2 (5 bases). CDR1 SGHTA and CDR2 FQGNSA come from the germline V gene. This CDR3 is built from 14 residues. In nucleotides, the CDR3 is TGTGCCAGCAGCTTAAACGGCGGGTCTTACGAGCAGCACTTC. Translation: CASSLNGGSYEQHF.

A few counts support this clonotype. This rearrangement joins TRBV5-1 to TRBJ2-7, with D possibly TRBD1 on 6 matching bases. With 2 bases removed from V and 4 bases from J, the gap between germline ends came to 16 bases. The CDR3 runs to 15 residues. Germline CDR1 SGHRS, CDR2 YFSETQ. The CDR3 DNA is TGCGCCAGCAGCTTACTACAGGGTGGGGAGTACGAGCAGTACTTC. This codes for CASSLLQGGEYEQYF.

There are a few counts of this clonotype. V usage is TRBV10-3 and J usage is TRBJ2-1, with D tentatively TRBD1 or TRBD2 (5 bases each). Per the germline V gene, CDR1 is ENHRY and CDR2 is SYGVKD. Trimming removed 3 bases at V and 10 bases at J, with 7 bases between. The CDR3 loop spans 11 amino acids. The CDR3 sequence: CAISDGGEQFF. CDR3 DNA: TGTGCCATCAGTGATGGGGGAGAGCAGTTCTTC.

This clonotype was recorded a few times. The rearrangement links TRBV6-2 or TRBV6-3 to TRBJ2-1; unclear D gene. V was trimmed by 5 bases and J by 10 bases, leaving 9 bases between them. Germline V CDR1 and CDR2: MNHEY, SVGEGT. CDR3 length: 11 residues. Here the CDR3 reads CASSKTTEQFF. The CDR3 DNA follows: TGTGCCAGCAGTAAGACGACGGAGCAGTTCTTC.

This clonotype was counted ten times or more. The chain couples TRBV6-5 to TRBJ1-2, with D maybe TRBD1 (5 bases). This CDR3 comprises 16 residues. V was clipped by 7 bases and J by 0 bases, with 18 bases between them. From germline, CDR1 is MNHEY and CDR2 SVGAGI. CDR3 amino acids: CASNSIRQRSNYGYTF. Here the CDR3 DNA reads TGTGCCAGCAATAGCATAAGACAGAGATCTAACTATGGCTACACCTTC.

This clonotype appeared many times. The chain carries TRBV4-1 and TRBJ2-3, with TRBD2 matching over 9 bases. This CDR3 has 14 amino acids. Germline values: CDR1 MGHRA, CDR2 YSYEKL. Trimming took 0 bases from V and 5 from J; bases not matched to a gene: 0. The CDR3 DNA reads TGCGCCAGCAGCCAAGATAGCGGGAGAGATACGCAGTATTTT. This encodes CASSQDSGRDTQYF.

This clonotype has only a few counts. The chain recombines TRBV6-5 with TRBJ1-4; no firm D call. The V end lost 0 bases, the J end lost 5 bases, and 10 bases lay between the germline ends. CDR1 is MNHEY, CDR2 SVGAGI, per germline. CDR3 length equals 15 residues. The CDR3 loop is CASSYSRRENEKLFF. As DNA, the CDR3 is TGTGCCAGCAGTTACTCCCGCCGGGAGAATGAAAAACTGTTTTTT.

This chain uses TRBV20-1 with TRBJ1-4; TRBD1 aligns across 7 bases. The V segment lost 2 bases and the J segment 8 bases; nucleotides outside the gene matches: 11. This CDR3 is 15 amino acids long. The germline gives CDR1 DFQATT, CDR2 SNEGSKA (reference sequence). The CDR3 DNA reads TGCAGTGCTAGATCGAGACAGGGACAATGGGAAAAACTGTTTTTT. Translating it yields CSARSRQGQWEKLFF.

V is TRBV7-2 and J is TRBJ2-5; 10 bases are shared with TRBD2. The DNA end is a closer match to TRBJ2-1, so the J assignment may be wrong. This CDR3 contains 14 residues. Germline V gene data show CDR1 as SGHTA and CDR2 as FQGNSA. CDR3 in amino acids: CASSLVLAGHEQFF. The CDR3 nucleotides read TGTGCCAGCAGCTTAGTACTAGCGGGGCATGAGCAGTTCTTC.

This chain uses TRBV18 with TRBJ2-7; 12 nucleotides align to TRBD2. The better agreement between TRBJ2-1 and the DNA end casts doubt on the J call. This CDR3 is 18 amino acids long. The germline gives CDR1 KGHSH, CDR2 LQKENI. The CDR3 region is CASTGLAGLLGAYNEQFF. DNA for the CDR3: TGTGCCAGCACCGGACTAGCGGGACTCCTTGGGGCCTACAATGAGCAGTTCTTC.

The gene calls are TRBV12-3 or TRBV12-4 and TRBJ2-4; D is perhaps TRBD1 or TRBD2 (5 bases each). The CDR3 is 14 amino acids. V lost 5 bases, J lost 10 bases, and 18 bases lay in between. The CDR3 spells CASSPGRTLRIQYF. For the CDR3, the DNA is TGTGCCAGCAGTCCGGGACGGACTTTACGTATTCAGTACTTC.

Ten or more counts support this clonotype. The genes are TRBV6-6 and TRBJ1-1; no clear D gene. V gave up 6 bases and J gave up 1 base, with 9 bases separating them. This CDR3 has 13 residues. Germline CDR1 and CDR2: MNHNY and SVGAGI (reference sequence). CDR3: CASSSPRNTEAFF. The CDR3 DNA reads as TGTGCCAGCAGCTCCCCGAGGAACACTGAAGCTTTCTTT.

This clonotype appeared many times. This sequence joins TRBV28 and TRBJ1-2; D gene uncertain. Deletions cut 4 bases from V and 5 bases from J, with 5 bases between. The CDR3 consists of 11 residues. Germline lookup yields CDR1 MDHEN and CDR2 SYDVKM. The CDR3 is CASSSVYGYTF. CDR3 DNA: TGTGCCAGCAGTTCCGTATATGGCTACACCTTC.

This clonotype was found many times. The chain employs TRBV12-3 or TRBV12-4 and TRBJ1-1, with D possibly being TRBD1 (5 bases). The CDR3 extends over 15 amino acids. Trimming removed 6 bases at V and 4 bases at J, with 18 bases between. The CDR3 loop is CASRPSGIQGTEAFF. The CDR3 DNA follows: TGTGCCAGCAGACCATCAGGGATCCAAGGCACTGAAGCTTTCTTT.

The chain joins TRBV20-1 to TRBJ1-5, with TRBD1 identical over 10 bases. Trimming removed 5 bases from V and 7 bases from J; junction bases left unmatched: 5. Germline V CDR1 and CDR2: DFQATT, SNEGSKA (reference sequence). CDR3 length equals 13 residues. This CDR3 reads CSADGTGVQPQHF. CDR3 nucleotides: TGCAGTGCTGACGGGACAGGGGTGCAGCCCCAGCATTTT.

J is TRBJ1-4 and V is TRBV6-5; D unresolved. Trimming cost V 9 bases and J 0 bases, with 11 bases left between them. The CDR3 covers 14 residues. CDR1 and CDR2 from the germline V gene are MNHEY and SVGAGI. The CDR3 loop is CASGFVATNEKLFF. In nucleotides, the CDR3 is TGTGCCAGTGGGTTCGTTGCAACTAATGAAAAACTGTTTTTT.

This clonotype turned up a few times. The J gene is TRBJ1-1, the V gene TRBV3-1, with D possibly matching TRBD1 (5 bases). This CDR3 is built from 16 residues. V was pared by 2 bases and J by 5 bases, with 18 bases between. Germline values: CDR1 LGHDT, CDR2 YNNKEL (reference sequence). CDR3 sequence reads: CASSQPRGVTATEAFF. The CDR3 nucleotides are TGTGCCAGCAGCCAACCGCGGGGGGTGACAGCTACTGAAGCTTTCTTT. The full variable domain, with the rest looked up from reference TRBV3-1 and TRBJ1-1, is DTAVSQTPKYLVTQMGNDKSIKCEQNLGHDTMYWYKQDSKKFLKIMFSYNNKELIINETVPNRFSPKSPDKAHLNLHINSLELGDSAVYFCASSQPRGVTATEAFFGQGTRLTVV.

This clonotype has more than one count but fewer than ten. The J gene is TRBJ2-3, the V gene TRBV15; TRBD2 matches at 8 bases. V dropped 3 bases and J dropped 6; count of bases not matched to a gene: 8. CDR3 length equals 15 residues. CDR1 LNHNV and CDR2 YYDKDF come from the germline V gene (reference sequence). The CDR3, as DNA: TGTGCCACCAGCAGGGCGGTAGCGGGGTTGGATACGCAGTATTTT. Translation gives CATSRAVAGLDTQYF.

The J gene is TRBJ1-1, the V gene TRBV20-1; D call uncertain. The CDR3 has 14 amino acids. Germline V CDR1 and CDR2: DFQATT, SNEGSKA (reference sequence). V lost 7 bases, J lost 4 bases, and 19 bases lay in between. The CDR3 region has the DNA TGCAGTGGCCGACCGAGTCTCGGTTTCACTGAAGCTTTCTTT. This translates into CSGRPSLGFTEAFF.

The V call is TRBV12-3 or TRBV12-4, the J call TRBJ2-2, with D unclear. V lost 6 bases to trimming and J lost 5 bases, with 10 bases between them. The CDR3 contains 13 residues. CDR3 in DNA: TGTGCCAGCAGGGGGTTAGATACCGGGGAGCTGTTTTTT. Encoded protein: CASRGLDTGELFF.

V is TRBV20-1 and J is TRBJ2-3; 11 bases line up with TRBD2. Germline loops: CDR1 DFQATT, CDR2 SNEGSKA (reference sequence). V lost 6 bases and J lost 8; bases outside the gene matches: 13. This CDR3 region has 15 residues. The CDR3 loop reads CSALNIAGGPGTQYF. In nucleotides, the CDR3 is TGCAGTGCCTTAAATATAGCGGGAGGGCCGGGTACGCAGTATTTT.

V and J are TRBV11-3 and TRBJ2-3; D ambiguous. Germline lookup yields CDR1 SGHNT and CDR2 YENEEA. Trimming left V 10 bases short and J 3 bases short, with 11 bases between. There are 12 residues in the CDR3. The CDR3 is CAISAETDTQYF. The CDR3 nucleotides are TGTGCCATCTCCGCGGAGACAGATACGCAGTATTTT.